The sample holds a few counts of the clone carrying this TCR beta chain. The antigen is unknown. This sample was taken from a study of shared clonotypes between healthy human individuals. Findings of the study overall: The rarefaction results pointed to incomplete sorted-subset sequencing despite large depth. Clonotypes shared by all four sorted-subset donors had higher generation probabilities than non-shared clonotypes. Naive subsets typically showed greater estimated richness than memory subsets.

The repertoire was sequenced with immunoSEQ multiplex PCR; TCRdb's copy has only in-frame clones and lacks some. The sample contains more than 1 million clones, 78% of which appear only once. This CDR3 has 15 residues. The germline V gene has CDR1 MNHEY and CDR2 SMNVEV (reference sequence). V dropped 8 bases and J dropped 0 bases, with 16 bases sitting between them. Every donor, a Caucasian adult, lived in Nashville, Tennessee. This chain links TRBV27 with TRBJ2-5; D gene unclear. This receptor was identified in a man between 18 and 29 years old in good health. Some clones in this sample may be carry-over from other donors' samples. The sequenced material came from memory CD4+ T cells from PBMCs. Described subset: CD45RA-negative fraction. The DNA of the CDR3 is TGTGCCAGCCGCCCAACCAGACCTCACCAAGAGACCCAGTACTTC. It codes for CASRPTRPHQETQYF.